These T cell receptor beta chains were read from a single sample in a study of shared clonotypes between healthy human individuals. Assay: immunoSEQ multiplex PCR; the TCRdb copy retains only in-frame clones and omits some. Among about 2.1 million clones listed, about 93% were seen once. Sequenced: naive CD8+ T cells from PBMCs. The receptors here all came from a man between 18 and 29 years old in good health. Some clones in this sample may be carry-over from other donors' samples. The CDR3 runs from the conserved cysteine through the conserved F or W. Each record gives: V gene, J gene, D gene, clone size, CDR3 DNA, CDR3 protein. D genes are given only for firm matches. Some rows have no size entry. The others give once, few or many, or a class for an expanded clone.

TRBV29-1	TRBJ2-1	-	-	TGCAGCGGCGGGGTCTACAATGAGCAGTTCTTC	CSGGVYNEQFF
TRBV15	TRBJ2-7	-	-	TGTGCCACCAGCAGAAAGGCGGGAACTAGCGAGCAGTACTTC	CATSRKAGTSEQYF
TRBV4-2	TRBJ2-7	-	-	TGTGCCAGCAGCCAAAATTGGTTGGCCACGGTCGAGCAGTACTTC	CASSQNWLATVEQYF
TRBV14	TRBJ2-1	-	-	TGTGCCAGCAGCCAAGATAGAGACGGCTACAATGAGCAGTTCTTC	CASSQDRDGYNEQFF
TRBV28	TRBJ1-1	TRBD1	-	TGTGCCAGCAATTACTACTCAGGGGGTAGGGACACTGAAGCTTTCTTT	CASNYYSGGRDTEAFF
TRBV28	TRBJ1-1	-	-	TGTGCCAGCAGTTTAGGGGGTGGTTTGCGGGCACACACTGAAGCTTTCTTT	CASSLGGGLRAHTEAFF
TRBV19	TRBJ1-2	-	once	TGTGCCAGTAGTATGGCTGGGGGCTATGGAGACTATGGCTACACCTTC	CASSMAGGYGDYGYTF
TRBV5-1	TRBJ1-3	-	-	TGCGCCAGCAGCTTGGATGCCCCATCTGGAAACACCATATATTTT	CASSLDAPSGNTIYF
TRBV19	TRBJ2-2	-	-	TGTGCCAGTACCCGCCGCGGGGAGAGAGGAACCGGGGAGCTGTTTTTT	CASTRRGERGTGELFF
TRBV27	TRBJ2-1	TRBD2	-	TGTGCCAGCAGCGGGCTAGCGGGAGTAGAAAATGAGCAGTTCTTC	CASSGLAGVENEQFF